These 20 T cell receptor beta chains were sequenced from one sample in a study of cytomegalovirus exposure and HLA in healthy donors. Sequencing was performed with immunoSEQ multiplex PCR; in TCRdb, only in-frame clones are kept and a portion is missing. The sample has about 160,000 clones, around nine tenths seen once. Sequenced: PBMCs. Every receptor here comes from a man between 18 and 29 years old in good health and CMV-seropositive.

The V gene is TRBV28, the J gene TRBJ2-1; 7 bases align to TRBD2. From germline, CDR1 is MDHEN and CDR2 SYDVKM. J lost 8 bases, V lost 5 bases, and 12 bases had no gene match. This CDR3 contains 15 residues. CDR3 in amino acids: CASSQPGLGYYEQFF. CDR3 nucleotides: TGTGCCAGCAGTCAGCCTGGACTAGGTTATTATGAGCAGTTCTTC.

V usage is TRBV10-3 and J usage is TRBJ2-3, with D maybe TRBD2 (6 bases). The CDR3 consists of 14 residues. Per germline, CDR1 ENHRY and CDR2 SYGVKD. The V end was cut by 10 bases, the J end by 7 bases, with 21 bases between. CDR3 residues: CATIETSPQYTQYF. The CDR3 region has the DNA TGTGCCACGATAGAGACTAGTCCCCAGTATACGCAGTATTTT.

The genes are TRBV10-2 and TRBJ2-1; 9 bases agree with TRBD2. Germline V gives CDR1 WSHSY, CDR2 SAAADI. V dropped 5 bases and J dropped 6; count of bases not matched to a gene: 8. The CDR3 runs 15 residues. DNA of the CDR3: TGCGCCAGCAGTTGGTTAGCGGGAGCGGGCAATGAGCAGTTCTTC. Its translation is CASSWLAGAGNEQFF.

This chain links TRBV2 with TRBJ2-7, with D possibly being TRBD2 (7 bases). There are 13 residues in the CDR3. Deletions cut 6 bases from V and 3 bases from J, with 12 bases between. CDR1 SNHLY and CDR2 FYNNEI come from the germline V gene. The CDR3 spells CASRMGGLYEQYF. The CDR3 DNA is TGTGCCAGCAGAATGGGGGGGCTCTACGAGCAGTACTTC.

The V call is TRBV29-1, the J call TRBJ2-1, with D perhaps TRBD2 (5 bases). CDR1 SQVTM and CDR2 ANQGSEA come from the germline V gene. The CDR3 is 17 amino acids. Trimming removed 2 bases from V and 7 bases from J, with 24 bases in between. The DNA for the CDR3 is TGCAGCGTTGAACCCCTGGGGTGGGATATGGACTCGAATGAGCAGTTCTTC. It is translated as CSVEPLGWDMDSNEQFF.

J is TRBJ2-7 and V is TRBV18; D is perhaps TRBD1 (5 bases). Trimming removed 4 bases from V and 4 bases from J, with 14 bases in between. Germline CDR1 reads KGHSH; CDR2 reads LQKENI. The CDR3 length is 14 residues. The CDR3 sequence is CASSQDTSIYEQYF. CDR3 coding DNA: TGTGCCAGCTCACAGGACACATCAATATACGAGCAGTACTTC.

This clone was recorded a few times. The CDR3 DNA is TGTGCCAGTAGTCCTGGACAGGTCAATCAGCCCCAGCATTTT. This encodes CASSPGQVNQPQHF. The chain is built from TRBV19 and TRBJ1-5; TRBD1 aligns across 7 bases. Trimming cost V 5 bases and J 3 bases; bases outside gene matches: 4. CDR3 size: 14 residues. Germline CDR1 and CDR2: LNHDA and SQIVND (reference sequence). The full variable domain, rest sourced from reference TRBV19 and TRBJ1-5, is DGGITQSPKYLFRKEGQNVTLSCEQNLNHDAMYWYRQDPGQGLRLIYYSQIVNDFQKGDIAEGYSVSREKKESFPLTVTSAQKNPTAFYLCASSPGQVNQPQHFGDGTRLSIL.

The chain uses TRBV18 and TRBJ2-7, with 12 nucleotides matching TRBD1. Germline V lookup: CDR1 KGHSH, CDR2 LQKENI. CDR3 length: 15 amino acids. The J segment lost 7 bases and the V segment lost 5 bases, leaving 9 bases of the junction unmatched. CDR3 region: CASSAQGQGAKEQYF. As DNA, the CDR3 is TGTGCCAGCTCAGCTCAGGGACAGGGGGCGAAAGAGCAGTACTTC.

CDR3 protein: CASSLSPFTGEQYF. The DNA of the CDR3 is TGTGCCAGCAGTTTATCTCCCTTTACGGGAGAGCAGTACTTC. This chain links TRBV28 with TRBJ2-7; weak D call: TRBD2 (5 bases). This CDR3 comprises 14 residues. V was clipped by 1 base and J by 7 bases, with 14 bases between them. Germline V lookup: CDR1 MDHEN, CDR2 SYDVKM. Full variable domain (rest looked up from reference TRBV28 and TRBJ2-7): DVKVTQSSRYLVKRTGEKVFLECVQDMDHENMFWYRQDPGLGLRLIYFSYDVKMKEKGDIPEGYSVSREKKERFSLILESASTNQTSMYLCASSLSPFTGEQYFGPGTRLTVT.

The chain is built from TRBV28 and TRBJ2-1; 8 nucleotides align to TRBD2. V was clipped by 6 bases and J by 5 bases; unmatched bases: 6. This CDR3 is 14 amino acids long. In germline, CDR1 is MDHEN, CDR2 SYDVKM. Here the CDR3 reads CASSSGLADNEQFF. CDR3 nucleotide sequence: TGTGCCAGCAGCAGCGGACTAGCCGACAATGAGCAGTTCTTC.

The V gene is TRBV7-9, the J gene TRBJ2-7; 10 positions agree with TRBD1. V lost 4 bases and J lost 7; bases outside the gene matches: 7. This CDR3 has 14 residues. Germline values: CDR1 SEHNR, CDR2 FQNEAQ (reference sequence). This CDR3 is CASSSGQGVREQYF. In nucleotides, the CDR3 is TGTGCCAGCAGCTCAGGACAGGGGGTGAGGGAGCAGTACTTC.

In its sample, this clone was seen a few times. The chain links TRBV19 to TRBJ2-1, with D possibly TRBD1 on 6 matching bases. This CDR3 comprises 16 residues. Trimming cost V 3 bases and J 1 base, with 13 bases left between them. Germline V gene lookup returns CDR1 LNHDA and CDR2 SQIVND (reference sequence). CDR3 nucleotides: TGTGCCAGTAGTATTTCGGGGACACTATCCTACAATGAGCAGTTCTTC. Protein product: CASSISGTLSYNEQFF.

The chain recombines TRBV28 with TRBJ1-1, with TRBD1 matching 10 bases. J gave up 3 bases and V 6 bases, and 4 bases lay outside the gene matches. Per the germline V gene, CDR1 is MDHEN and CDR2 is SYDVKM. This CDR3 contains 14 residues. DNA for the CDR3: TGTGCCAGCAGACGGACAGGGGGGCACACTGAAGCTTTCTTT. Its protein product is CASRRTGGHTEAFF.

J is TRBJ2-1 and V is TRBV28, with TRBD1 matching 7 bases. This CDR3 contains 17 residues. Per germline, CDR1 MDHEN and CDR2 SYDVKM. The V and J ends lost 2 bases and 8 bases, in that order; junction bases with no gene match: 15. This chain's CDR3 is CASSLPDRAPHFDEQFF. In nucleotides, the CDR3 is TGTGCCAGCAGTTTACCCGACAGGGCGCCCCATTTTGATGAGCAGTTCTTC.

The chain joins TRBV4-2 to TRBJ2-7; D may be TRBD2 (5 bases). The CDR3 covers 15 residues. CDR1 is LGHNA and CDR2 is YNFKEQ in the germline V gene. Trimming pared 0 bases from V and 2 bases from J, leaving 11 bases between. CDR3 DNA: TGTGCCAGCAGCCAAGATACCAGCGGAACCTACGAGCAGTACTTC. It yields the protein CASSQDTSGTYEQYF.

The chain carries TRBV29-1 and TRBJ1-2, with D possibly matching TRBD1 (5 bases). Germline V gives CDR1 SQVTM, CDR2 ANQGSEA. V lost 2 bases and J lost 2, with 15 bases in between. The CDR3 length is 15 residues. This CDR3 is CSVERQPKWNYGYTF. The CDR3, as DNA: TGCAGCGTTGAACGACAGCCTAAATGGAACTATGGCTACACCTTC. The whole variable domain, filled in from reference TRBV29-1 and TRBJ1-2, reads SAVISQKPSRDICQRGTSLTIQCQVDSQVTMMFWYRQQPGQSLTLIATANQGSEATYESGFVIDKFPISRPNLTFSTLTVSNMSPEDSSIYLCSVERQPKWNYGYTFGSGTRLTVV.

This chain links TRBV5-4 with TRBJ1-1; tentative D call: TRBD1 (6 bases). From germline, CDR1 is SGHNT and CDR2 YYREEE (reference sequence). V lost 1 base and J lost 0, with 16 bases in between. The CDR3 runs to 17 residues. The CDR3 sequence: CASSLKQGTSLNTEAFF. Here the CDR3 DNA reads TGTGCCAGCAGCTTGAAACAGGGAACGAGTCTGAACACTGAAGCTTTCTTT.

This chain links TRBV9 with TRBJ1-3, with D uncertain. The CDR3 is 14 residues long. Per germline, CDR1 SGDLS and CDR2 YYNGEE. The V gene lost 7 bases and the J gene lost 0 bases, with 11 bases spanning the gap. The CDR3 sequence: CASGKQSSGNTIYF. The DNA of the CDR3 is TGTGCCAGCGGCAAACAAAGCTCTGGAAACACCATATATTTT.

The V call is TRBV18, the J call TRBJ1-2, with TRBD1 identical over 11 bases. This CDR3 region has 14 residues. Germline V lookup: CDR1 KGHSH, CDR2 LQKENI. J gave up 4 bases and V 6 bases, and 4 bases lay outside the gene matches. This chain's CDR3 is CASSDGQGAYGYTF. The CDR3 nucleotides are TGTGCCAGCTCTGATGGACAGGGGGCCTATGGCTACACCTTC.

The chain is built from TRBV4-1 and TRBJ2-1; tentative D call: TRBD2 (5 bases). This CDR3 spans 16 amino acids. Germline V gene sequence: CDR1 MGHRA, CDR2 YSYEKL. V gave up 1 base and J gave up 2 bases, with 12 bases separating them. Here the CDR3 reads CASSQGTRGTYNEQFF. CDR3 nucleotide sequence: TGCGCCAGCAGCCAAGGGACTCGAGGGACCTACAATGAGCAGTTCTTC.